This T cell receptor beta chain was recovered during a study of T-cell reconstitution after alpha-beta-depleted transplantation in children. Study-wide points: Surviving recipient cells, namely T cells and thymic progenitors, were the source of high day-60 TCRbeta diversity in some patients. Expanded clones from the graft, numbering several hundred, reportedly supplied alpha-beta T cells about two months after transplant. Fresh T-cell production supplied most of the T-cell counts and diversity seen one year after transplant.

Unique molecular identifiers featured in how the TCRbeta library was prepared. TCRdb passed the PCR reads through MiXCR, listing each CDR3 protein once. The sample contains approximately 650,000 distinct CDR3 sequences, roughly 13% of which appear only once. Deletions cut 0 bases from V and 4 bases from J, with 10 bases between. Germline values: CDR1 LNHNV, CDR2 YYDKDF (reference sequence). The CDR3 is 15 amino acids. Many counts were recorded for this clonotype. Its matching antigen is unknown. The material sequenced was PBMCs, taken before TCRalphabeta/CD19-depleted stem cell transplant. This clonotype was sampled from a girl aged 2 to 9 with congenital amegakaryocytic thrombocytopenia, due to receive a stem cell transplant. The V and J genes are TRBV15 and TRBJ2-1; maybe TRBD1 (6 bases). The CDR3 sequence is CATSRDRGRYNEQFF. Written as DNA, the CDR3 is TGTGCCACCAGCAGAGACAGGGGAAGGTACAATGAGCAGTTCTTC.